The 8 T cell receptor beta chains presented below share a single source sample, sequenced in a study of blood T cells in healthy people across ages. Through a sample-barcoded 5' primer and a J-beta primer mix, a second PCR was run for about 6 to 11 cycles. In TCRdb, the 5' RACE reads were re-called with MiXCR into one record per CDR3 protein. The sample includes more than 900,000 distinct CDR3 sequences, under 35% of them seen just once. These data also formed part of another study, on T cells of mothers and their children.

Sequences were obtained from blood. The source is a woman aged 40 to 50 in good health.

As to this clonotype: This clone may be a read error of a much larger clone one base away. J is TRBJ2-1 and V is TRBV25-1; 10 positions agree with TRBD1. In germline, CDR1 is MGHDK, CDR2 SYGVNS. With 6 bases clipped from V and 10 bases from J, the junction kept 12 bases outside the gene matches. The CDR3 runs 15 residues. CDR3 region: CASSARDRGCEEQFF. The CDR3 region has the DNA TGTGCCAGCAGCGCCCGGGACAGGGGATGTGAGGAGCAGTTCTTC.

There are many counts of this clonotype. V usage is TRBV6-5 and J usage is TRBJ1-2; 9 nucleotides agree with TRBD1. CDR1 is MNHEY, CDR2 SVGAGI, per germline. V lost 5 bases to trimming and J lost 8 bases; unmatched junction nucleotides: 6. The length of the CDR3 is 13 residues. CDR3 sequence (DNA): TGTGCCAGCAGTCAGCGACAGGGGGGCGGCTACACCTTC. This sequence encodes CASSQRQGGGYTF.

This clonotype appeared many times. The chain has TRBV20-1 and TRBJ2-3; the match to TRBD1 covers 7 bases. Germline CDR1 reads DFQATT; CDR2 reads SNEGSKA (reference sequence). The CDR3 is 14 residues long. The junction had 6 bases not matched to a gene; V was cut back by 4 bases and J by 2 bases. CDR3 nucleotide sequence: TGCAGTGCTACCCACAGGGGCTTCACAGATACGCAGTATTTT. Translating it yields CSATHRGFTDTQYF.

This clonotype was seen a handful of times. V usage is TRBV20-1 and J usage is TRBJ1-1; TRBD1 agrees at 9 bases. CDR3 length: 14 residues. V shed 3 bases and J 5 bases; nucleotides not matched to a gene: 7. CDR1 DFQATT and CDR2 SNEGSKA come from the germline V gene (reference sequence). CDR3 region: CSARLRTGETEAFF. The DNA for the CDR3 is TGCAGTGCTAGGCTGAGGACAGGGGAGACTGAAGCTTTCTTT.

There are a few counts of this clonotype. This chain links TRBV7-9 with TRBJ1-1; no reliable D call. Germline values: CDR1 SEHNR, CDR2 FQNEAQ (reference sequence). V lost 2 bases and J 5 bases, leaving 15 bases between the germline ends. This CDR3 has 15 amino acids. This CDR3 reads CASSLSLGLGTEAFF. CDR3 nucleotide sequence: TGTGCCAGCAGCTTATCCCTAGGGTTGGGTACTGAAGCTTTCTTT.

This chain connects TRBV2 to TRBJ2-5; TRBD1 aligns across 11 bases. The CDR3 covers 15 residues. Germline-derived CDR1 and CDR2 are SNHLY and FYNNEI. V dropped 4 bases and J dropped 5; count of bases not matched to a gene: 6. The CDR3, as DNA: TGTGCCAGCAGTGTCGGGACAGGGGGATCGGAGACCCAGTACTTC. Translated: CASSVGTGGSETQYF.

This clonotype appeared many times. The chain employs TRBV3-1 and TRBJ2-1; D possibly corresponds to TRBD2 (6 bases). Germline assignment: CDR1 LGHDT and CDR2 YNNKEL (reference sequence). CDR3 size: 13 residues. The ends were cut back, 4 bases at V and 8 bases at J, with 12 bases in the middle. CDR3 coding DNA: TGTGCCAGCAGCCGGGCTAGCGTTGATGAGCAGTTCTTC. Its translation: CASSRASVDEQFF.

About this clonotype: At one end, the junction sequence differs from germline, possibly due to a read error. The chain employs TRBV2 and TRBJ1-2; no reliable D call. The CDR3 sequence is 14 residues long. In germline, CDR1 is SNHLY, CDR2 FYNNEI. In DNA, the CDR3 is TGTGCCGGCAGTGAAGTTACTGCTAACTATGGCTACACCTTC. The encoded protein is CAGSEVTANYGYTF.